This TCR beta chain was retrieved from a study of cytomegalovirus exposure and HLA in healthy donors. On the study more broadly: Some 180 million T cells yielded approximately 110 million unique TCR beta sequences in earlier analysis.

Overall study results and limits: Accurate HLA-A and HLA-B prediction from TCR beta sequences was reported for most subjects.

CDR1 SSHAT and CDR2 FNYEAQ come from the germline V gene (reference sequence). This CDR3 is built from 16 residues. A word on this clone: Antigen unknown. One end of the junction varies from germline; a read error may be responsible.

The PCR used 60 Vbeta and 13 Jbeta primers. Method: immunoSEQ multiplex PCR; TCRdb's copy keeps in-frame clones and lacks some. The sample lists over 150,000 clones; under 90% were seen once. Sample: PBMCs. This sequence joins TRBV7-7 and TRBJ2-2, with 7 positions matching TRBD1. This TCR was sampled from a man younger than 30 in good health and CMV-seronegative. The CDR3 reads CASSAYPTGNGGELFF. CDR3 bases: TGTGCTAGCAGCGCTTACCCGACAGGGAATGGCGGGGAGCTGTTTTTT.